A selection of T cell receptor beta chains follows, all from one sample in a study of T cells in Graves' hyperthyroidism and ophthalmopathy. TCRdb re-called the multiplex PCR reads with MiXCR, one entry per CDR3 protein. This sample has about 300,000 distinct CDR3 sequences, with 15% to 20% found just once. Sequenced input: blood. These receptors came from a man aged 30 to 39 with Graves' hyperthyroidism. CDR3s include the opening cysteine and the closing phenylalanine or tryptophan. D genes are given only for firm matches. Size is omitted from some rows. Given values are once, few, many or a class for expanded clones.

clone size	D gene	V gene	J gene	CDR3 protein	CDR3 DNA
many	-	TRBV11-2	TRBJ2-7	CASSSTGITPEQYF	TGTGCCAGCAGCTCTACCGGGATTACTCCCGAGCAGTACTTC
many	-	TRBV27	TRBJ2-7	CASSASGNYEQYF	TGTGCCAGCAGTGCCTCCGGGAACTACGAGCAGTACTTC
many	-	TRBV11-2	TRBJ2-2	CASSLNRPGLSTGELFF	TGTGCCAGCAGCTTGAATCGACCGGGACTGTCCACCGGGGAGCTGTTTTTT
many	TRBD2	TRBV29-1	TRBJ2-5	CSVVELAGGRETQYF	TGCAGCGTTGTGGAATTAGCGGGAGGTCGGGAGACCCAGTACTTC
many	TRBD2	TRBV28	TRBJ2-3	CASSLWGSASGRGGTQYF	TGTGCCAGCAGTTTATGGGGATCGGCTAGCGGCCGGGGAGGTACGCAGTATTTT
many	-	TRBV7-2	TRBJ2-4	CASSLEWPPGPAAKNIQYF	TGTGCCAGCAGCTTAGAGTGGCCCCCCGGGCCCGCTGCCAAAAACATTCAGTACTTC
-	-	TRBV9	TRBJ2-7	CASSEGTGVDYEQYF	TGTGCCAGCAGCGAAGGAACCGGAGTGGACTACGAGCAGTACTTC
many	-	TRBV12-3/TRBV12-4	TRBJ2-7	CASSLAGPETEQYF	TGTGCCAGCAGTTTAGCGGGGCCGGAGACGGAGCAGTACTTC
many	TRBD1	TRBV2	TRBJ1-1	CASIWDSNTEAFF	TGTGCCAGCATATGGGACAGCAACACTGAAGCTTTCTTT
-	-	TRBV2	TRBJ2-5	CASSEARRGGETQYF	TGTGCCAGCAGTGAAGCGAGGAGGGGGGGAGAGACCCAGTACTTC
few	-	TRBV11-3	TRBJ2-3	CASSLSITDTQYF	TGTGCCAGCAGCTTATCTATAACAGATACGCAGTATTTT
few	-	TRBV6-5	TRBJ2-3	CASSYPEGDTQYF	TGTGCCAGCAGTTACCCGGAGGGTGATACGCAGTATTTT
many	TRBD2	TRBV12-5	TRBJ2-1	CASGLVITLAGLYNEQFF	TGTGCTAGTGGTTTGGTCATAACCCTAGCGGGGTTATACAATGAGCAGTTCTTC
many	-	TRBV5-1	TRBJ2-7	CASSLGHQTYEQYF	TGCGCCAGCAGCTTGGGACACCAAACCTACGAGCAGTACTTC
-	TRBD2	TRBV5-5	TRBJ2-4	CASSSYSGWAKNIQYF	TGTGCCAGCAGCTCGTATAGCGGGTGGGCCAAAAACATTCAGTACTTC
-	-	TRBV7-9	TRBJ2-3	CASSNTSHTQYF	TGTGCCAGCAGCAACACTAGTCATACGCAGTATTTT
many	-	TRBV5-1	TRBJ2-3	CASRTGQPITDTQYF	TGCGCCAGCAGAACCGGACAGCCTATTACGGATACGCAGTATTTT
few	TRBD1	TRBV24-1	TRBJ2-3	CATSSWDRATDTQYF	TGTGCCACCAGTTCTTGGGACAGGGCTACGGATACGCAGTATTTT
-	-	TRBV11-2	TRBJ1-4	CASSSITGRLFF	TGTGCCAGCAGCAGCATTACGGGAAGACTGTTTTTT
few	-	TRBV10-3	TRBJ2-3	CAISEGSFSRITDTQYF	TGTGCCATCAGTGAGGGGTCGTTCTCCCGGATCACAGATACGCAGTATTTT
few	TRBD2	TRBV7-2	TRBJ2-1	CASSTWPSGNNNEQFF	TGTGCCAGCAGCACCTGGCCTAGCGGGAACAACAATGAGCAGTTCTTC
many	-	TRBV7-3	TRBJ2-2	CASSRSGNTGELFF	TGTGCCAGCAGCCGTAGCGGGAACACCGGGGAGCTGTTTTTT
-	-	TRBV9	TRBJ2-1	CASSVSWQVAYNEQFF	TGTGCCAGCAGCGTATCGTGGCAAGTCGCCTACAATGAGCAGTTCTTC